This TCR beta chain comes out of a study of radiotherapy plus CTLA-4 blockade in lung cancer. Study-wide points: Strongest reported response predictors: early blood clone changes and post-radiation interferon-beta.

This clone was seen a handful of times. Its target is unknown. Germline CDR1 reads MDHEN; CDR2 reads SYDVKM. The CDR3 spans 14 residues. Trimming cost V 7 bases and J 5 bases, with 15 bases left between them. The data were produced by immunoSEQ multiplex PCR, yet TCRdb's version contains in-frame clones alone and is incomplete. This table holds 90,000 to 100,000 clones, approximately 78% found once. The chain recombines TRBV28 with TRBJ1-5, with D maybe TRBD1 (6 bases). The TCR comes from a human donor with non-small cell lung cancer that progressed on radiotherapy plus ipilimumab. The material sequenced was peripheral blood, taken from a patient treated with radiotherapy plus ipilimumab. The CDR3 here is CASIWAAGDQPQHF. Written as DNA, the CDR3 is TGTGCCAGCATTTGGGCGGCAGGGGATCAGCCCCAGCATTTT.